This T cell receptor (beta chain) stems from a study of cytomegalovirus exposure and HLA in healthy donors. CDR1 is MNHEY and CDR2 is SVGAGI in the germline V gene. The CDR3 is 13 residues long. J lost 6 bases, V lost 5 bases, and 6 bases had no gene match. The donors, nominally healthy at sampling, likely had unrecorded immune exposures. Primers: 60 Vbeta forward and 13 Jbeta reverse. Generated by immunoSEQ multiplex PCR, the TCRdb table keeps only in-frame clones and is missing some. The sample shows about 130,000 clones, about 80% of them seen only once. This clone was observed a handful of times. The receptor was isolated from a male donor in good health and CMV-seronegative. The specimen was PBMCs. The chain employs TRBV6-5 and TRBJ1-1; TRBD1 aligns across 7 bases. The CDR3 nucleotides read TGTGCCAGCAGTGTAGGGGGCAGGGCTGAAGCTTTCTTT. This gives the protein CASSVGGRAEAFF.